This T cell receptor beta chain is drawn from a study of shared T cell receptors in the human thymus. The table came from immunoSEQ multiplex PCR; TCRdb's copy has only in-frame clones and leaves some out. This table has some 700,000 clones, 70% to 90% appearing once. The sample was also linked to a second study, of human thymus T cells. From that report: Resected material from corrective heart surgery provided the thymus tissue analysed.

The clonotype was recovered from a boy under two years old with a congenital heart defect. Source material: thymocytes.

The CDR3 DNA reads TGTGCCAGCAGCCGGGTAAGCGAGACCCAGTACTTC. Translated: CASSRVSETQYF. This sequence joins TRBV6-1 and TRBJ2-5; D not resolved. Germline CDR1 reads MNHNS; CDR2 reads SASEGT. There are 12 residues in the CDR3. V was trimmed by 6 bases and J by 5 bases, leaving 10 bases between them.